This section outlines one TCR beta chain sequence together with its context. Antigen unknown. This entry comes from a study of shared clonotypes between healthy human individuals. Study details: Each donor's CD4 naive and CD4 memory cells filled three plates apiece, CD8 naive two, and CD8 memory one. The study's findings and limits: Non-shared clonotypes were found to have lower generation probabilities than the clonotypes that were shared by all four of the sorted-subset donors.

There are 15 residues in the CDR3. Per germline, CDR1 SGHTS and CDR2 YDEGEE. The ends were cut back, 0 bases at V and 0 bases at J, with 10 bases in the middle. Only in-frame clones appear in the TCRdb table, and some are missing; sequencing was by immunoSEQ multiplex PCR. The table includes around 1,100,000 clones, roughly 80% detected once. The sequence was obtained from a man aged 18-30 years in good health. Some clones in this sample may be carry-over from other donors' samples. V usage is TRBV5-8 and J usage is TRBJ2-7, with D perhaps TRBD2 (6 bases). The sequencing sample was made of memory CD4+ T cells from PBMCs. Specified subset: CD45RA-negative fraction. This chain's CDR3 is CASSLVAVSSYEQYF. The CDR3 bases are TGTGCCAGCAGCTTGGTAGCGGTGAGCTCCTACGAGCAGTACTTC. The entire variable domain, with the rest obtained from reference TRBV5-8 and TRBJ2-7, is as follows: EAGVTQSPTHLIKTRGQQATLRCSPISGHTSVYWYQQALGLGLQFLLWYDEGEERNRGNFPPRFSGRQFPNYSSELNVNALELEDSALYLCASSLVAVSSYEQYFGPGTRLTVT.